Listed below are T cell receptor beta chains from one sample, sequenced in a study of blood T cell repertoires in COVID-19. Method: immunoSEQ multiplex PCR; TCRdb's copy keeps in-frame clones and lacks some. The sample lists about 150,000 clones, about 88% occurring once. The source material was peripheral blood. These receptors all come from a woman aged 60-75 years with COVID-19, enrolled during active disease. Each CDR3 is given with its conserved first and last residue. D genes are given only for firm matches. The size entry is marked missing in some rows and otherwise reads once, few, many or a size class.

j_gene	v_gene	abundance	d_gene	CDR3aa	CDR3nt
TRBJ1-2	TRBV10-1	-	-	CASSEGQNYGYTF	TGCGCCAGCAGTGAAGGACAGAACTATGGCTACACCTTC
TRBJ1-5	TRBV7-8	-	TRBD1	CASSLQSTGVTQPQHF	TGTGCCAGCAGCTTACAGTCCACAGGGGTTACTCAGCCCCAGCATTTT
TRBJ1-1	TRBV4-1	-	-	CASSQDIPPTVLNTEAFF	TGCGCCAGCAGCCAAGATATTCCCCCAACAGTTCTGAACACTGAAGCTTTCTTT
TRBJ1-1	TRBV9	few	-	CASSLGLAGDTEAFF	TGTGCCAGCAGCCTGGGACTAGCAGGGGACACTGAAGCTTTCTTT
TRBJ1-1	TRBV6-1	medium-sized	-	CASSEWGANTEAFF	TGTGCCAGCAGTGAATGGGGCGCGAACACTGAAGCTTTCTTT
TRBJ2-3	TRBV2	-	-	CASSTGLGTDTQYF	TGTGCCAGCAGTACAGGGTTAGGTACAGATACGCAGTATTTT
TRBJ1-2	TRBV24-1	-	-	CATSDPGAGYTF	TGTGCCACCAGTGATCCAGGGGCCGGCTACACCTTC
TRBJ2-2	TRBV18	-	-	CASSPPSPRGTGELFF	TGTGCCAGCTCACCACCGTCGCCCCGAGGGACCGGGGAGCTGTTTTTT
TRBJ2-5	TRBV24-1	-	TRBD2	CATSDLGGERETQYF	TGTGCCACCAGTGACCTGGGGGGGGAACGAGAGACCCAGTACTTC
TRBJ1-1	TRBV11-3	-	-	CASSINRAGEAFF	TGTGCCAGCAGCATCAACAGGGCTGGTGAAGCTTTCTTT
TRBJ1-4	TRBV6-5	-	-	CASRSSGGGEKLFF	TGTGCCAGCAGGTCAAGCGGGGGCGGTGAAAAACTGTTTTTT
TRBJ2-3	TRBV6-5	-	-	CASRLSGSTDTQYF	TGTGCCAGCAGGCTTAGCGGTAGCACAGATACGCAGTATTTT
TRBJ1-6	TRBV6-5	medium-sized	-	CASSYTTQGNNSPLHF	TGTGCCAGCAGTTACACCACTCAGGGGAACAATTCACCCCTCCACTTT
TRBJ2-2	TRBV10-3	-	TRBD1	CAIGQGANTGELFF	TGTGCCATCGGACAGGGGGCGAACACCGGGGAGCTGTTTTTT
TRBJ1-6	TRBV4-1	-	-	CASTRGEGSNSPLHF	TGCGCCAGCACGCGGGGGGAGGGTAGCAATTCACCCCTCCACTTT
TRBJ1-2	TRBV6-1	-	TRBD1	CASSEGQGWGGYTF	TGTGCCAGCAGTGAAGGACAGGGATGGGGTGGCTACACCTTC
TRBJ2-3	TRBV7-6	-	TRBD2	CASSNPSGSPSDTQYF	TGTGCCAGCAGCAACCCTAGCGGGAGTCCGTCCGATACGCAGTATTTT
TRBJ2-5	TRBV28	-	TRBD1	CASRTTGEETQYF	TGTGCCAGCAGGACGACAGGGGAAGAGACCCAGTACTTC
TRBJ1-6	TRBV14	-	-	CASSRKLRGGSESALHF	TGTGCCAGCAGCCGGAAACTGAGGGGGGGGAGTGAGTCGGCCCTCCACTTT
TRBJ1-5	TRBV7-9	-	-	CASSLEGGSQHF	TGTGCCAGCAGCTTAGAGGGAGGGTCCCAGCATTTT
TRBJ1-1	TRBV18	-	TRBD1	CASSLYWTGGDTEAFF	TGTGCCAGCTCACTTTATTGGACAGGGGGGGACACTGAAGCTTTCTTT
TRBJ2-4	TRBV7-9	-	-	CASSPLTGIPLAKNIQYF	TGTGCCAGCAGCCCGTTAACAGGGATCCCCCTAGCCAAAAACATTCAGTACTTC
TRBJ1-1	TRBV14	few	-	CASSLRTISQNTEAFF	TGTGCCAGCAGCCTCCGGACAATCTCGCAGAACACTGAAGCTTTCTTT
TRBJ1-2	TRBV7-6	once	-	CASSLERRGWGDGYTF	TGTGCCAGCAGCTTAGAACGTCGCGGTTGGGGGGATGGCTACACCTTC
TRBJ2-1	TRBV7-2	-	-	CASRSDWRAHNEQFF	TGTGCCAGCAGATCTGACTGGCGGGCCCACAATGAGCAGTTCTTC
TRBJ1-2	TRBV29-1	-	TRBD1	CSARLTGDNYGYTF	TGCAGCGCCCGGCTGACAGGGGATAACTATGGCTACACCTTC
TRBJ2-1	TRBV11-3	-	-	CASSLGRAPGNEQFF	TGTGCCAGCAGCTTAGGACGGGCCCCGGGGAATGAGCAGTTCTTC
TRBJ1-1	TRBV2	-	-	CASSERGGALSLNTEAFF	TGTGCCAGCAGTGAGAGAGGAGGGGCCCTATCCCTGAACACTGAAGCTTTCTTT
TRBJ1-4	TRBV9	-	-	CASSAVEGMGEKLFF	TGTGCCAGCAGCGCCGTCGAGGGTATGGGTGAAAAACTGTTTTTT
TRBJ2-3	TRBV9	-	-	CASSARTDTQYF	TGTGCCAGCAGCGCGAGAACAGATACGCAGTATTTT
TRBJ2-3	TRBV11-3	-	-	CASSFLGGPSTDTQYF	TGTGCCAGCAGCTTTCTCGGGGGGCCGAGCACAGATACGCAGTATTTT
TRBJ1-1	TRBV5-4	-	-	CASSFGATRNTEAFF	TGTGCCAGCAGCTTTGGGGCAACAAGGAACACTGAAGCTTTCTTT
TRBJ1-5	TRBV19	once	TRBD1	CASVAAGTGEMPQHF	TGTGCCAGTGTCGCCGCCGGGACAGGGGAGATGCCCCAGCATTTT
TRBJ2-1	TRBV6-4	-	TRBD2	CASRGSGSNEQFF	TGTGCCAGCAGGGGTAGCGGGAGTAATGAGCAGTTCTTC
TRBJ1-2	TRBV29-1	-	TRBD1	CSVETGGQGYTF	TGCAGCGTTGAAACAGGGGGTCAAGGCTACACCTTC
TRBJ1-2	TRBV20-1	-	TRBD1	CSAGDSYGYTF	TGCAGTGCTGGGGACAGCTATGGCTACACCTTC
TRBJ1-6	TRBV7-2	-	-	CASSFRDINSPLHF	TGTGCCAGCAGCTTCCGGGACATCAATTCACCCCTCCACTTT
TRBJ1-5	TRBV5-6	-	-	CASSLGPTEPQHF	TGTGCCAGCAGCTTGGGCCCCACGGAGCCCCAGCATTTT
TRBJ1-1	TRBV19	-	-	CASSGRRVVAFF	TGTGCCAGTAGTGGACGCAGGGTTGTGGCTTTCTTT
TRBJ2-4	TRBV5-1	once	-	CASSPNGGSAKNIQYF	TGCGCCAGCAGCCCGAACGGGGGATCGGCCAAAAACATTCAGTACTTC
TRBJ2-1	TRBV4-1	-	-	CASSRAGTSYNEQFF	TGCGCCAGCAGCCGTGCGGGTACCTCCTACAATGAGCAGTTCTTC
TRBJ1-3	TRBV5-4	few	TRBD1	CASSVGQGASGNTIYF	TGTGCCAGCAGCGTAGGACAGGGGGCCTCTGGAAACACCATATATTTT
TRBJ2-2	TRBV6-1	-	-	CASSEVERIGELFF	TGTGCCAGCAGTGAAGTCGAGAGGATTGGGGAGCTGTTTTTT
TRBJ1-1	TRBV19	few	-	CASGQGLSTEAFF	TGTGCCAGTGGCCAGGGGCTTTCCACTGAAGCTTTCTTT
TRBJ2-2	TRBV24-1	-	-	CATSTANTGELFF	TGTGCCACCAGTACGGCGAACACCGGGGAGCTGTTTTTT
TRBJ2-1	TRBV10-3	-	TRBD1	CAISDPGTGDEQFF	TGTGCCATCAGTGATCCCGGGACAGGGGATGAGCAGTTCTTC